This passage covers 11 T cell receptor beta chains from one sample sequenced in a study of identical twins' blood T cells. MiXCR, applied by TCRdb to the 5' RACE reads, yields one record per CDR3 protein. The data contain 350,000 to 400,000 distinct CDR3 sequences, approximately 30% of them singletons. Sequenced sample: PBMCs. These receptors were taken from a woman aged 18 to 55 in good health.

The chain recombines TRBV29-1 with TRBJ2-1; TRBD1 agrees at 7 bases. This CDR3 region has 13 residues. CDR1 and CDR2 from the germline V gene are SQVTM and ANQGSEA. Trimming at V came to 4 bases and at J to 10 bases, leaving 10 bases not matched to a gene. The CDR3 DNA reads as TGCAGCGTTGCGCCCGGGACAGTTTCCGAGCAGTTCTTC. Protein product: CSVAPGTVSEQFF.

J is TRBJ1-1 and V is TRBV20-1; perhaps TRBD1 as D (5 bases). V dropped 5 bases and J dropped 2 bases, with 15 bases sitting between them. CDR1 is DFQATT and CDR2 is SNEGSKA in the germline V gene (reference sequence). The CDR3 contains 14 residues. The CDR3: CSAFPGAVNTEAFF. The CDR3 DNA reads as TGCAGTGCTTTCCCCGGGGCCGTAAACACTGAAGCTTTCTTT.

This rearrangement joins TRBV9 to TRBJ2-1, with no clear D. This CDR3 has 14 residues. V was trimmed by 4 bases and J by 2 bases, leaving 10 bases between them. The germline gives CDR1 SGDLS, CDR2 YYNGEE. As DNA, the CDR3 is TGTGCCAGCAGCCGGAGATTCACCTACAATGAGCAGTTCTTC. This codes for CASSRRFTYNEQFF.

There are many counts of this clonotype. This sequence joins TRBV6-2 or TRBV6-3 and TRBJ2-1; D remains ambiguous. The germline gives CDR1 MNHEY, CDR2 SVGEGT. V dropped 6 bases and J dropped 8 bases, with 8 bases sitting between them. The CDR3 has 11 amino acids. Here the CDR3 DNA reads TGTGCCAGCAGCCGACTGCATGAGCAGTTCTTC. This sequence encodes CASSRLHEQFF.

For the CDR3, the DNA is TGTGCCAGCAGTTACCAGGGGCGGGAATCACCCCTCCACTTT. Its protein product is CASSYQGRESPLHF. The chain links TRBV6-5 to TRBJ1-6, with D possibly TRBD1 on 6 matching bases. This CDR3 contains 14 residues. The germline V and J ends were trimmed by 2 bases and 10 bases, with 12 bases remaining between them. Per germline, CDR1 MNHEY and CDR2 SVGAGI.

This clonotype was detected ten times or more. The chain has TRBV10-3 and TRBJ2-5; 8 bases match TRBD1. V was clipped by 9 bases and J by 2 bases; unmatched bases: 5. Germline values: CDR1 ENHRY, CDR2 SYGVKD. The CDR3 contains 13 residues. CDR3 DNA: TGTGCCATTGGACGGGACAGGCAAGAGACCCAGTACTTC. This encodes CAIGRDRQETQYF.

This clonotype showed up just a few times. CDR3 in amino acids: CASSETGFSEQFF. The CDR3 DNA reads TGTGCCAGCAGTGAAACAGGGTTTAGTGAGCAGTTCTTC. The rearrangement joins TRBV25-1 to TRBJ2-1, with D tentatively TRBD1 (6 bases). CDR3 length: 13 amino acids. Trimming left V 2 bases short and J 9 bases short, with 11 bases between. Germline V CDR1 and CDR2: MGHDK, SYGVNS.

For this clonotype: Since a much larger clone is just one base distant, this may be a read error. The chain carries TRBV29-1 and TRBJ2-2, with TRBD1 as a possible D gene (6 bases). Germline V gives CDR1 SQVTM, CDR2 ANQGSEA. The CDR3 is 14 residues long. V gave up 6 bases and J gave up 2 bases, with 13 bases separating them. This CDR3 is CSVSTGLNTGELFF. The CDR3 DNA reads TGCAGCGTAAGTACAGGGTTAAACACCGGGGAGCTGTTTTTT.

The V gene is TRBV20-1, the J gene TRBJ1-1; 11 bases align to TRBD1. The length of the CDR3 is 14 residues. Losses at the gene ends were 5 bases for V and 3 bases for J; bases not matched to a gene: 5. CDR1 is DFQATT and CDR2 is SNEGSKA in the germline V gene (reference sequence). The CDR3 DNA reads as TGCAGTGCTCCAGGACAGGGGGCCTACACTGAAGCTTTCTTT. Translating gives CSAPGQGAYTEAFF.

This clonotype has more than one count but fewer than ten. The chain joins TRBV29-1 to TRBJ2-5; D is ambiguous. The CDR3 is made up of 12 amino acids. Germline V gene sequence: CDR1 SQVTM, CDR2 ANQGSEA. V was cut by 6 bases and J by 5 bases, with 13 bases left in between. This chain's CDR3 is CSVADTGETQYF. DNA of the CDR3: TGCAGCGTGGCTGACACTGGGGAGACCCAGTACTTC.

In the case of this clonotype: The conserved phenylalanine or tryptophan is not found at the CDR3 terminus, so this likely reflects a read error. The rearrangement uses TRBV14 and TRBJ1-2, with D perhaps matching TRBD1 (5 bases). The germline CDR1 and CDR2 sequences are SGHDN and FVKESK. This CDR3 has 13 amino acids. Between the trimmed V and J ends, which lost 2 bases and 6 bases, there was a span of 10 bases. For the CDR3, the DNA is TGTGCCAGCAGCCAACGACAGAGAGATGGCTACACCATC. The encoded protein is CASSQRQRDGYTI.